Listed below are T cell receptor beta chains from one sample, sequenced in a study of radiotherapy plus CTLA-4 blockade in lung cancer. Sequencing used immunoSEQ multiplex PCR; TCRdb keeps in-frame clones, though not all of them. This table has nearly 95,000 clones, roughly 85% appearing once. This sample comprised peripheral blood, obtained from a patient treated with radiotherapy plus ipilimumab. The receptors stem from a human donor with non-small cell lung cancer that progressed on radiotherapy plus ipilimumab. Both conserved end residues are part of each CDR3. The D gene is left open where the match is weak. Rows give clone size only sometimes, using once, few, many, or a class for an expanded clone.

CASSLALDRRSGNTIYF | TGCGCCAGCAGCTTAGCCTTAGACCGCCGCTCTGGAAACACCATATATTTT | TRBJ1-3 | TRBV5-1 | NA | NA
CASSVGLAAYNEQFF | TGTGCCAGCAGCGTAGGTCTAGCGGCCTACAATGAGCAGTTCTTC | TRBJ2-1 | TRBV9 | NA | TRBD2
CASSFSRVGPQPQHF | TGTGCCAGCAGTTTCAGCAGGGTCGGTCCCCAGCCCCAGCATTTT | TRBJ1-5 | TRBV27 | NA | NA
CASRRADSGASTDTQYF | TGTGCCAGCAGAAGGGCCGATAGCGGGGCTAGCACAGATACGCAGTATTTT | TRBJ2-3 | TRBV2 | few | TRBD2
CASSSRSPLAGVGELFF | TGTGCCAGTAGTTCAAGATCCCCACTAGCGGGAGTAGGGGAGCTGTTTTTT | TRBJ2-2 | TRBV19 | NA | TRBD2
CASSRAGGSNEQFF | TGTGCCAGCAGTCGAGCGGGAGGGTCCAATGAGCAGTTCTTC | TRBJ2-1 | TRBV7-3 | NA | TRBD2
CASSSALGLRRDTQYF | TGTGCCAGCAGCTCAGCCCTGGGTCTAAGAAGAGATACGCAGTATTTT | TRBJ2-3 | TRBV7-9 | NA | NA
CASRTGTGDEQYF | TGTGCCAGCAGGACCGGGACAGGGGACGAGCAGTACTTC | TRBJ2-7 | TRBV6-1 | NA | TRBD1
CASSRQGGSEAFF | TGTGCCAGCAGTCGACAGGGTGGATCTGAAGCTTTCTTT | TRBJ1-1 | TRBV28 | NA | TRBD1
CASSFLPLAGATGELFF | TGTGCCAGCAGTTTTCTCCCACTAGCGGGAGCTACCGGGGAGCTGTTTTTT | TRBJ2-2 | TRBV28 | few | TRBD2